This T cell receptor beta chain was captured in a study of cytomegalovirus exposure and HLA in healthy donors. Whole-study findings and limits: In a later analysis, TCR association rates varied by HLA locus: DRB1 most, HLA-C fewest. Later, an analysis found that common viral pathogens appeared to be linked with several of the most significant clusters.

On this clone itself: The antigen remains unidentified.

The germline V and J ends were trimmed by 0 bases and 4 bases, with 13 bases remaining between them. The CDR3 runs to 15 residues. The V gene's germline CDR1 is SGDLS and CDR2 YYNGEE. PCR amplification relied on 60 Vbeta primers (plus 13 Jbeta primers). Authors' processing steps: Unique TCR beta chains totaled some 88 million in a later count, with roughly 10 million of them shared. Method: immunoSEQ multiplex PCR; TCRdb's copy keeps in-frame clones and lacks some. D and trimming come from the DNA, and the V and J calls and clone size come from that table. The sample has some 140,000 clones; over 60% are singletons. Sampled while nominally healthy, donors likely had unrecorded immune exposures.

This receptor was obtained from a man aged 35 to 55 in good health and CMV-seronegative. The chain carries TRBV9 and TRBJ2-5; D is unresolved. Material for sequencing was PBMCs. Here the CDR3 reads CASSVADILGETQYF. As DNA, the CDR3 is TGTGCCAGCAGCGTAGCCGACATTCTCGGAGAGACCCAGTACTTC.